This note documents a single T cell receptor beta chain sequence. Antigen: not known. The authors prepared the TCRbeta library with unique molecular identifiers. TCRdb processed the PCR reads anew with MiXCR; each CDR3 protein has one entry. The data contain around 420,000 distinct CDR3 sequences, about 16% of them singletons. The data derive from a study of T-cell reconstitution after alpha-beta-depleted transplantation in children. Study conclusions and caveats: Day-60 TCRbeta diversity that was high in some patients was derived from surviving recipient T cells and thymic progenitors. Reported findings indicate that, about two months after transplant, alpha-beta T cells came from several hundred expanded clones, which were derived from non-depleted graft cells.

The specimen was PBMCs, mostly from graft donor cells, collected 360 days after TCRalphabeta/CD19-depleted stem cell transplant. The sequence came from a boy less than two years old who had a stem cell transplant for Wiskott-Aldrich syndrome, so the T cells may come from the graft donor.

CDR3 protein: CASTTGIAGVGETQYF. The CDR3 DNA follows: TGTGCCAGCACCACAGGAATAGCGGGAGTGGGGGAGACCCAGTACTTC. J is TRBJ2-5 and V is TRBV9; 9 bases line up with TRBD2. Germline V CDR1 and CDR2: SGDLS, YYNGEE. This CDR3 is built from 16 residues. Trimming took 6 bases from V and 5 from J; bases not matched to a gene: 14.